One sample yielded the 19 T cell receptor beta chains listed below, sequenced in a study of CD8+CD57+ T cells in acquired aplastic anemia. The template used for profiling TCR beta VDJ and CDR3 was genomic DNA. Using its own MiXCR run on the reads, TCRdb lists one record per CDR3 protein. This table holds about 120,000 distinct CDR3 sequences, over 55% found once. Patients chosen for sequencing had shown CD8+CD57+ cell expansion by flow cytometry. The sequencing input was sorted CD4+, CD8+, or CD8+CD57+ T cells (not recorded which) from PBMCs. The origin of the receptors is a human donor with aplastic anemia.

This chain joins TRBV5-1 and TRBJ2-7, with D perhaps matching TRBD1 (6 bases). V shed 0 bases and J shed 2 bases, with 12 bases lying between them. The CDR3 runs to 15 residues. CDR1 is SGHRS, CDR2 YFSETQ, per germline. The CDR3 here is CASSLGFGQTYEQYF. For the CDR3, the DNA is TGCGCCAGCAGCTTGGGTTTTGGACAGACCTACGAGCAGTACTTC. Full variable domain (missing parts from reference TRBV5-1 and TRBJ2-7): KAGVTQTPRYLIKTRGQQVTLSCSPISGHRSVSWYQQTPGQGLQFLFEYFSETQRNKGNFPGRFSGRQFSNSRSEMNVSTLELGDSALYLCASSLGFGQTYEQYFGPGTRLTVT.

This clonotype came up a few times. CDR3 residues: CASNTAGNTIYF. The CDR3 nucleotides are TGTGCCAGCAATACTGCTGGAAACACCATATATTTT. The chain links TRBV2 to TRBJ1-3; D ambiguous. Trimming took off 7 bases at V and 2 bases at J, with 6 bases between the two ends. Germline CDR1 reads SNHLY; CDR2 reads FYNNEI. The length of the CDR3 is 12 residues.

The J gene is TRBJ2-5, the V gene TRBV24-1; D is possibly TRBD1 (5 bases). This CDR3 is built from 13 residues. V dropped 3 bases and J dropped 4 bases, with 8 bases sitting between them. Germline V CDR1 and CDR2: KGHDR, SFDVKD. The CDR3 DNA sequence: TGTGCCACCAGTGATCAAGACAGAGAGACCCAGTACTTC. Translated: CATSDQDRETQYF.

The CDR3 loop reads CASRSGLVGPSGANVLTF. DNA for the CDR3: TGTGCCAGCAGGTCTGGGTTGGTAGGACCCTCTGGGGCCAACGTCCTGACTTTC. The chain is built from TRBV11-1 and TRBJ2-6; the D is unclear. Trimming cost V 6 bases and J 0 bases, with 18 bases left between them. The CDR3 has 18 amino acids. Looked up from germline, CDR1 is SGHAT and CDR2 is FQDESV (reference sequence).

CDR3: CASSLGTSSQTQYF. The CDR3 DNA is TGTGCCAGCAGCTTAGGGACTAGCAGCCAGACCCAGTACTTC. The V call is TRBV7-2, the J call TRBJ2-5, with 8 bases lining up with TRBD2. The germline V gene encodes CDR1 SGHTA and CDR2 FQGNSA. The CDR3 is 14 amino acids. The V and J ends lost 1 base and 6 bases, in that order; junction bases with no gene match: 4.

V gene TRBV7-6 combines with J gene TRBJ2-7; 7 bases line up with TRBD1. The CDR3 consists of 11 residues. V shed 10 bases, J shed 4 bases, and the junction held 4 bases outside the gene matches. Looked up from germline, CDR1 is SGHVS and CDR2 is FNYEAQ. CDR3 in DNA: TGTGCCACCCGGGACAGTTACGAGCAGTACTTC. This gives the protein CATRDSYEQYF.

CDR3 loop: CSVQDREQYF. CDR3 DNA: TGCAGCGTTCAGGACCGCGAGCAGTACTTC. The V and J genes are TRBV29-1 and TRBJ2-7; D is undetermined. V lost 5 bases to trimming and J lost 6 bases, with 8 bases between them. The CDR3 has 10 amino acids. CDR1 is SQVTM and CDR2 is ANQGSEA in the germline V gene.

This chain connects TRBV6-5 to TRBJ1-5; weak D call: TRBD1 (5 bases). V dropped 2 bases and J dropped 2 bases, with 7 bases sitting between them. The CDR3 spans 14 residues. Germline CDR1 and CDR2: MNHEY and SVGAGI. The CDR3 here is CASSYTRGNQPQHF. The CDR3 DNA follows: TGTGCCAGCAGTTACACCAGGGGCAATCAGCCCCAGCATTTT.

This chain uses TRBV24-1 with TRBJ2-7; D assignment may be TRBD1 or TRBD2 (5 bases each). This CDR3 is 15 amino acids long. Germline V CDR1 and CDR2: KGHDR, SFDVKD. V lost 4 bases, J lost 4 bases, and 16 bases lay in between. The CDR3 loop reads CATSDNSVGGYEQYF. In DNA form, the CDR3 reads TGTGCCACCAGTGACAACAGCGTTGGGGGATACGAGCAGTACTTC.

The chain employs TRBV20-1 and TRBJ2-7; D is ambiguous. CDR3 size: 12 residues. The germline gives CDR1 DFQATT, CDR2 SNEGSKA (reference sequence). Deletions cut 0 bases from V and 3 bases from J, with 6 bases between. The chain's CDR3 is CSARDKIYEQYF. In nucleotides, the CDR3 is TGCAGTGCTAGAGACAAGATCTACGAGCAGTACTTC.

V is TRBV19 and J is TRBJ1-6; 8 nucleotides line up with TRBD1. The length of the CDR3 is 13 residues. J lost 6 bases, V lost 8 bases, and 3 bases had no gene match. Germline-derived CDR1 and CDR2 are LNHDA and SQIVND (reference sequence). The chain's CDR3 is CASGDRGNSPLHF. Written as DNA, the CDR3 is TGTGCCAGTGGAGACAGGGGTAATTCACCCCTCCACTTT.

The CDR3 sequence is CASSLGRGEQYF. The CDR3 nucleotides are TGCGCCAGCAGCTTGGGGCGAGGGGAGCAGTACTTC. The chain employs TRBV5-1 and TRBJ2-7, with a tentative D call TRBD2 (5 bases). Trimming removed 0 bases at V and 7 bases at J, with 8 bases between. The CDR3 totals 12 residues. Germline V gives CDR1 SGHRS, CDR2 YFSETQ. Using reference TRBV5-1 and TRBJ2-7 for the parts outside the CDR3, the full variable domain is KAGVTQTPRYLIKTRGQQVTLSCSPISGHRSVSWYQQTPGQGLQFLFEYFSETQRNKGNFPGRFSGRQFSNSRSEMNVSTLELGDSALYLCASSLGRGEQYFGPGTRLTVT.

The rearrangement joins TRBV19 to TRBJ2-6, with D unresolved. Germline values: CDR1 LNHDA, CDR2 SQIVND (reference sequence). V was cut by 2 bases and J by 1 base, with 9 bases left in between. The CDR3 spans 16 residues. In nucleotides, the CDR3 is TGTGCCAGTAGTATAATAGTCGATTCTGGGGCCAACGTCCTGACTTTC. Protein product: CASSIIVDSGANVLTF.

This clonotype was picked up many times. The chain has TRBV11-2 and TRBJ2-7; a possible D gene is TRBD1 (5 bases). The CDR3 loop spans 15 amino acids. V lost 3 bases, J lost 2 bases, and 14 bases lay in between. CDR1 is SGHAT and CDR2 is FQNNGV in the germline V gene. CDR3 coding DNA: TGTGCCAGCAGCTTGCCTCTCCTGGGGCCCTACGAGCAGTACTTC. Translation gives CASSLPLLGPYEQYF. Full variable domain (missing parts from reference TRBV11-2 and TRBJ2-7): EAGVAQSPRYKIIEKRQSVAFWCNPISGHATLYWYQQILGQGPKLLIQFQNNGVVDDSQLPKDRFSAERLKGVDSTLKIQPAKLEDSAVYLCASSLPLLGPYEQYFGPGTRLTVT.

This clonotype has a count of ten or more. This chain joins TRBV2 and TRBJ2-7, with TRBD1 matching over 7 bases. The CDR3 covers 14 residues. Germline V gene sequence: CDR1 SNHLY, CDR2 FYNNEI. V was clipped by 2 bases and J by 6 bases; unmatched bases: 7. CDR3: CASSERQGEVEQYF. The CDR3 nucleotides read TGTGCCAGCAGTGAACGACAGGGAGAAGTCGAGCAGTACTTC.

Worth noting for this clonotype: Sequence at one end of the junction differs from germline and may be a read error. This chain links TRBV7-3 with TRBJ1-5; D unresolved. The germline V gene has CDR1 SGHTA and CDR2 FQGTGA. The CDR3 has 9 residues. As DNA, the CDR3 is TGTGCCAGCAGCTCACCCCCGCATTTT. Translating it yields CASSSPPHF.

This chain joins TRBV11-1 and TRBJ2-4, with D perhaps matching TRBD1 or TRBD2 (5 bases each). This CDR3 is 14 amino acids long. Germline V CDR1 and CDR2: SGHAT, FQDESV (reference sequence). Trimming took off 5 bases at V and 7 bases at J, with 15 bases between the two ends. CDR3 DNA: TGTGCCAGCAGCCTAGATGGGGACGGGAACATTCAGTACTTC. Amino acid sequence: CASSLDGDGNIQYF.

This clonotype was seen only a few times. The chain couples TRBV29-1 to TRBJ2-7; 8 nucleotides align to TRBD1. Germline loops: CDR1 SQVTM, CDR2 ANQGSEA. CDR3 size: 14 residues. With 4 bases clipped from V and 0 bases from J, the junction kept 5 bases outside the gene matches. The CDR3 DNA reads TGCAGCGTTGTCGGGACAGGATTCTCCTACGAGCAGTACTTC. Protein sequence: CSVVGTGFSYEQYF.

This rearrangement joins TRBV7-6 to TRBJ2-7, with 12 bases that match TRBD1. V trimming: 1 base; J trimming: 5 bases; junction bases outside the gene matches: 6. The germline gives CDR1 SGHVS, CDR2 FNYEAQ. The CDR3 is 16 amino acids. The CDR3 reads CASSLGTGTGGNEQYF. The CDR3 nucleotides are TGTGCCAGCAGCTTAGGTACCGGGACAGGGGGCAACGAGCAGTACTTC.